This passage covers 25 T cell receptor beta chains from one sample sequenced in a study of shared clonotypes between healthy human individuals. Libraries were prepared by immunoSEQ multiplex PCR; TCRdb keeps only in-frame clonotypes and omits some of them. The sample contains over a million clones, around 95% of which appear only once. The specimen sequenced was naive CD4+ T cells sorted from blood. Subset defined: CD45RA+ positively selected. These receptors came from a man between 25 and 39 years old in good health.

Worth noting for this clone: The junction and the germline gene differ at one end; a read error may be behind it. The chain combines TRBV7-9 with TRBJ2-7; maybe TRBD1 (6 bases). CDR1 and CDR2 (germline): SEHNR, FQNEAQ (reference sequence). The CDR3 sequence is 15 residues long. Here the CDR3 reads CASTRARDTNPGESF. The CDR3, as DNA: TGTGCCAGCACACGAGCCCGGGACACCAATCCGGGCGAATCCTTC. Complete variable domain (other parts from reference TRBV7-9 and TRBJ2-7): DTGVSQNPRHKITKRGQNVTFRCDPISEHNRLYWYRQTLGQGPEFLTYFQNEAQLEKSRLLSDRFSAERPKGSFSTLEIQRTEQGDSAMYLCASTRARDTNPGESFGPGTRLTVT.

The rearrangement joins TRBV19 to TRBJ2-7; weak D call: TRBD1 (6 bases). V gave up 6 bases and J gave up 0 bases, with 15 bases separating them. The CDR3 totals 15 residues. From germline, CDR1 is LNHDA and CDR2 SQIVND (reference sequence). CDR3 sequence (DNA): TGTGCCAGTAGCCAGAGGGGACATACCTCCTACGAGCAGTACTTC. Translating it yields CASSQRGHTSYEQYF.

This CDR3 reads CASRNPGQSSYEQYF. CDR3 bases: TGTGCCAGTAGAAACCCCGGACAGTCCTCCTACGAGCAGTACTTC. The chain recombines TRBV19 with TRBJ2-7; possibly TRBD1 for D (6 bases). Trimming took 6 bases from V and 0 from J, leaving 15 bases between them. Germline V CDR1 and CDR2: LNHDA, SQIVND (reference sequence). The CDR3 spans 15 residues.

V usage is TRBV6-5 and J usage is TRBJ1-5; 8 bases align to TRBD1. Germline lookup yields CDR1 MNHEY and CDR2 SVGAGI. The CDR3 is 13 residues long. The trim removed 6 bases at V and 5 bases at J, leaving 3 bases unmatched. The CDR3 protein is CASSPTGDQPQHF. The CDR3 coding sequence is TGTGCCAGCAGCCCGACAGGGGATCAGCCCCAGCATTTT.

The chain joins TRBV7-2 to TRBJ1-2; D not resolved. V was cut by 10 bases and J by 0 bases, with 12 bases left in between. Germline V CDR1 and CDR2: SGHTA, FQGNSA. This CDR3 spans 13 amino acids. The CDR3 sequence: CATTPDTNYGYTF. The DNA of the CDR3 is TGTGCCACCACCCCAGATACTAACTATGGCTACACCTTC. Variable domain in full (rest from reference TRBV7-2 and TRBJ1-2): GAGVSQSPSNKVTEKGKDVELRCDPISGHTALYWYRQSLGQGLEFLIYFQGNSAPDKSGLPSDRFSAERTGGSVSTLTIQRTQQEDSAVYLCATTPDTNYGYTFGSGTRLTVV.

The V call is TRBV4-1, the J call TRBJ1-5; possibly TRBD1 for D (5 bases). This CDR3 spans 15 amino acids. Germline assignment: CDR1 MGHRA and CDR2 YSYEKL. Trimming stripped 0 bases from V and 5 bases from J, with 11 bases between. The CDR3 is CASSQDGAHDQPQHF. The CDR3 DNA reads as TGCGCCAGCAGCCAAGACGGGGCCCATGATCAGCCCCAGCATTTT.

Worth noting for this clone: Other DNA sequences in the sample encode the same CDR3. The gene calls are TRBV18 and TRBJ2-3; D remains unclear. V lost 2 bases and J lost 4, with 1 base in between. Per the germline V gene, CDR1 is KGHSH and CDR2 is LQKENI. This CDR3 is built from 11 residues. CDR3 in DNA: TGTGCCAGCTCACCATCAGATACGCAGTATTTT. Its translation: CASSPSDTQYF.

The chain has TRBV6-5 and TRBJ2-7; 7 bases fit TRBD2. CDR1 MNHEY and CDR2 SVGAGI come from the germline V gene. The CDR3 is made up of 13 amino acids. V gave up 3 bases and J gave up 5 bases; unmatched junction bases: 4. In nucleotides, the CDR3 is TGTGCCAGCAGTTATCCGGGAGGTGACGAGCAGTACTTC. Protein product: CASSYPGGDEQYF.

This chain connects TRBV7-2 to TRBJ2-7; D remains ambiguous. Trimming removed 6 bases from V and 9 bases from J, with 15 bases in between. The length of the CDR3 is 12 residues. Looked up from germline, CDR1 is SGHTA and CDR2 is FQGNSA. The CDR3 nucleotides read TGTGCCAGCAGTTCAACAACAGTAGGGCAGTACTTC. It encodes CASSSTTVGQYF.

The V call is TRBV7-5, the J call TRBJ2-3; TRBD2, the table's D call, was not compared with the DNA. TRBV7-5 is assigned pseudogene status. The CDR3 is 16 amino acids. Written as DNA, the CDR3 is TGTGTCAGAAGCACGAATAGCGGGAGTCTGGGAGATACGCAGTATTTT. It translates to CVRSTNSGSLGDTQYF.

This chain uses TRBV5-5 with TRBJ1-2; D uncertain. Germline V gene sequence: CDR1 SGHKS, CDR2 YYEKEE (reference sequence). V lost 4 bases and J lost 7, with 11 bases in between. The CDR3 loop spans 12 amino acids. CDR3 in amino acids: CASSAGAAGYTF. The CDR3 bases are TGTGCCAGCAGCGCGGGCGCCGCTGGCTACACCTTC.

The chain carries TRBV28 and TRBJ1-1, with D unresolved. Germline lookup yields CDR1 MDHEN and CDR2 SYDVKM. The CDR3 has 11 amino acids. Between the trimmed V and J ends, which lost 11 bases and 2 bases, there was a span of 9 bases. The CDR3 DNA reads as TGTGCCGTAGAGGCTAACACTGAAGCTTTCTTT. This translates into CAVEANTEAFF.

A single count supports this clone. CDR3 nucleotide sequence: TGTGCCAGCGGACAAGCGGGAGTCGGTCCCGGGGAGCTGTTTTTT. As protein: CASGQAGVGPGELFF. V is TRBV11-2 and J is TRBJ2-2, with 8 bases identical to TRBD2. J was trimmed by 6 bases and V by 8 bases; bases with no gene match: 11. Germline assignment: CDR1 SGHAT and CDR2 FQNNGV. This CDR3 comprises 15 residues.

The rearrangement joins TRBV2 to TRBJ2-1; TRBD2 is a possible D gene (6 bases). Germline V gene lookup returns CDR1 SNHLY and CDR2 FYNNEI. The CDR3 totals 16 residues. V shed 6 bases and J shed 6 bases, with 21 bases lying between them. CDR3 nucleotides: TGTGCCAGCAGACACCGGGACTCCGAAGGAGGCAATGAGCAGTTCTTC. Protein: CASRHRDSEGGNEQFF.

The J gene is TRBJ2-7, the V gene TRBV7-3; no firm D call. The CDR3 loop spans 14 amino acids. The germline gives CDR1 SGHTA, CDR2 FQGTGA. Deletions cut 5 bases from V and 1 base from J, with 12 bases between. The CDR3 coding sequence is TGTGCCAGCAGCCCGCACAGTAAATCCTACGAGCAGTACTTC. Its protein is CASSPHSKSYEQYF.

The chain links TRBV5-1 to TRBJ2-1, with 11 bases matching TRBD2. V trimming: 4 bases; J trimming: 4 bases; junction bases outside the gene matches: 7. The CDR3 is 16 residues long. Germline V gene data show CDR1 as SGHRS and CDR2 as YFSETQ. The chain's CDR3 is CASSPLAGGLYNEQFF. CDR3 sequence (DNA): TGCGCCAGCAGCCCGTTAGCGGGAGGGCTTTACAATGAGCAGTTCTTC. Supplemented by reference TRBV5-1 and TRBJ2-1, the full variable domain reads KAGVTQTPRYLIKTRGQQVTLSCSPISGHRSVSWYQQTPGQGLQFLFEYFSETQRNKGNFPGRFSGRQFSNSRSEMNVSTLELGDSALYLCASSPLAGGLYNEQFFGPGTRLTVL.

The CDR3 coding sequence is TGTGCCAGCAGTCCCTACCCCAGGGGGCGGGCTTTCTTT. Translation gives CASSPYPRGRAFF. The V call is TRBV28, the J call TRBJ1-1, with TRBD1 identical over 8 bases. Germline values: CDR1 MDHEN, CDR2 SYDVKM. The ends lost 5 bases at V and 11 bases at J; junction bases unmatched: 10. The CDR3 has 13 amino acids.

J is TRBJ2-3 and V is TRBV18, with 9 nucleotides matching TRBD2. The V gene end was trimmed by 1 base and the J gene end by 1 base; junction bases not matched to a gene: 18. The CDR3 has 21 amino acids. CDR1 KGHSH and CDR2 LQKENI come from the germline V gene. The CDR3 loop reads CASSPLQFRIAGDPGTDTQYF. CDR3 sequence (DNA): TGTGCCAGCTCACCACTTCAATTTCGGATAGCGGGAGACCCAGGCACAGATACGCAGTATTTT.

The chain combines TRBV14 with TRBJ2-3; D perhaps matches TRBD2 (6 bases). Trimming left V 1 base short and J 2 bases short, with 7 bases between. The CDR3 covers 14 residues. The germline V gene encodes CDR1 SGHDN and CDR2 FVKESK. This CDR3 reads CASSQVAVTDTQYF. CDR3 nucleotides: TGTGCCAGCAGCCAAGTAGCGGTCACAGATACGCAGTATTTT. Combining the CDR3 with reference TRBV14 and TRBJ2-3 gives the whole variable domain EAGVTQFPSHSVIEKGQTVTLRCDPISGHDNLYWYRRVMGKEIKFLLHFVKESKQDESGMPNNRFLAERTGGTYSTLKVQPAELEDSGVYFCASSQVAVTDTQYFGPGTRLTVL.

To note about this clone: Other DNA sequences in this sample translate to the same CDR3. The CDR3 region has the DNA TGTGCCAGCAGTTTACCAGGGGGAAACACTGAAGCTTTCTTT. Its protein product is CASSLPGGNTEAFF. The chain recombines TRBV27 with TRBJ1-1; 7 positions agree with TRBD1. V trimming: 2 bases; J trimming: 2 bases; junction bases outside the gene matches: 2. Per germline, CDR1 MNHEY and CDR2 SMNVEV (reference sequence). The CDR3 sequence is 14 residues long.

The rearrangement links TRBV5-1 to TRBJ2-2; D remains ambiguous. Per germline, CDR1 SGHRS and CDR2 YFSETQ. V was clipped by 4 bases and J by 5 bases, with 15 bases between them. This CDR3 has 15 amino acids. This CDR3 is CASSLKVTDTGELFF. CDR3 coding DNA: TGCGCCAGCAGCCTTAAGGTGACGGATACCGGGGAGCTGTTTTTT.

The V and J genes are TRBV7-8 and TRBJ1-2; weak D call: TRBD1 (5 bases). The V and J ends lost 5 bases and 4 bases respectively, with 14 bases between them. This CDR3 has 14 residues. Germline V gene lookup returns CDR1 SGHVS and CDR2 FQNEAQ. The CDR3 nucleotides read TGTGCCAGCAGCCGCAAACAGGAGCTCTATGGCTACACCTTC. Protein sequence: CASSRKQELYGYTF.

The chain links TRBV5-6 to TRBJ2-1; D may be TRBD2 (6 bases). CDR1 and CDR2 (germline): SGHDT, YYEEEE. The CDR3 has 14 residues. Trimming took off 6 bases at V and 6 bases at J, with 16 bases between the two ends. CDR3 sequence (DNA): TGTGCCAGCATGCCGGGAGTCAATGGCAATGAGCAGTTCTTC. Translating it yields CASMPGVNGNEQFF.

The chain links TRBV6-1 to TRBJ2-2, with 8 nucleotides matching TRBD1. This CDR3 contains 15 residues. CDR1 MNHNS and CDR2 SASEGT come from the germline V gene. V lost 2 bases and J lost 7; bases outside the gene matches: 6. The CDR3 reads CASSELGQGSGELFF. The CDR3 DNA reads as TGTGCCAGCAGTGAACTAGGACAGGGCAGCGGGGAGCTGTTTTTT.

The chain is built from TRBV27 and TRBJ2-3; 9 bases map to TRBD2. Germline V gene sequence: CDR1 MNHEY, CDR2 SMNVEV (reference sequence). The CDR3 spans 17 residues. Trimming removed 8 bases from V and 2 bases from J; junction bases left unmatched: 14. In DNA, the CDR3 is TGTGCCAGCGGGCCTGAGGCTAGCGGGGCGATCACAGATACGCAGTATTTT. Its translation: CASGPEASGAITDTQYF.